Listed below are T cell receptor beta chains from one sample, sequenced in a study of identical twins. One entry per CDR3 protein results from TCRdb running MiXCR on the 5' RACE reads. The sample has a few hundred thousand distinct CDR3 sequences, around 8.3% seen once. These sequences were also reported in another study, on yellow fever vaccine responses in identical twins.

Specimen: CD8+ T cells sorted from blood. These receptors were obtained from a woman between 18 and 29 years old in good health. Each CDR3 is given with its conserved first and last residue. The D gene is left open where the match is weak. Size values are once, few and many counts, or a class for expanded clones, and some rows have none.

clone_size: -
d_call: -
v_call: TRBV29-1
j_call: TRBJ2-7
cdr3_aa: CSVEVGRSSYEQYF
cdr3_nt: TGCAGCGTTGAGGTTGGCAGGAGCTCCTACGAGCAGTACTTC

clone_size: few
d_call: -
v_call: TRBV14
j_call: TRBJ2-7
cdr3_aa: CASSQVGGTIYEQYF
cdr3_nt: TGTGCCAGCAGCCAAGTAGGGGGGACGATCTACGAGCAGTACTTC

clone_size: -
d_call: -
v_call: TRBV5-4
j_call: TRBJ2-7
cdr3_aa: CASSYSQAEQYF
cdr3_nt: TGTGCCAGCAGCTATTCCCAGGCTGAGCAGTACTTC

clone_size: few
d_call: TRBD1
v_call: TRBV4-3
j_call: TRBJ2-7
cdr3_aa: CASSQDYRVTGDYEQYF
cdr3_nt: TGCGCCAGCAGCCAAGATTATAGGGTGACAGGGGACTACGAGCAGTACTTC

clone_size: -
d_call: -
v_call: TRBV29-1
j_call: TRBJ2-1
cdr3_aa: CSVASGYDEQFF
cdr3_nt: TGCAGCGTTGCATCGGGCTATGATGAGCAGTTCTTC

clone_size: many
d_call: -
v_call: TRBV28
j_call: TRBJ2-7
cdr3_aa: CASSFVRAYEQYF
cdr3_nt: TGTGCCAGCAGTTTCGTCAGGGCCTACGAGCAGTACTTC

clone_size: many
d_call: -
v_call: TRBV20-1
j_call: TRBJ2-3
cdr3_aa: CSASLAPSTDTQYF
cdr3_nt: TGCAGTGCCTCCCTAGCGCCCAGCACAGATACGCAGTATTTT

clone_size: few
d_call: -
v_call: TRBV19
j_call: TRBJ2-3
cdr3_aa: CASATGADTQYF
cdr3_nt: TGTGCCAGTGCTACGGGGGCAGATACGCAGTATTTT

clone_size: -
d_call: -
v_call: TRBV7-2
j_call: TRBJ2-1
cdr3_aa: CASSLDSGLTSNEQFF
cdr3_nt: TGTGCCAGCAGCTTAGATTCGGGACTCACGTCCAATGAGCAGTTCTTC

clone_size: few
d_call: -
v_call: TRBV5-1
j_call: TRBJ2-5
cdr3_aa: CASSLSPQGGKETQYF
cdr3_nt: TGCGCCAGCAGCTTGTCCCCGCAGGGCGGGAAAGAGACCCAGTACTTC

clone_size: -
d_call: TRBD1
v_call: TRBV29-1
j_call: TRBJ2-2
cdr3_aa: CSVAGGAGTGELFF
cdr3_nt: TGCAGCGTAGCAGGGGGCGCGGGCACCGGGGAGCTGTTTTTT

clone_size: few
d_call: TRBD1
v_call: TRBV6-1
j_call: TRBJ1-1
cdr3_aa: CASTNVGVVKTGGPTEAFF
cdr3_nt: TGTGCCAGCACCAATGTGGGGGTCGTAAAGACAGGGGGTCCCACTGAAGCTTTCTTT

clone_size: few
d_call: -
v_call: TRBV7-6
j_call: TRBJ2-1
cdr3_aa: CASSLEVLGRNEQFF
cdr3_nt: TGTGCCAGCAGCTTAGAGGTCCTAGGGCGGAATGAGCAGTTCTTC

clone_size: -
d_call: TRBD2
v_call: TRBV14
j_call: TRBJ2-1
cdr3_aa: CASSQILAGVWDNEQFF
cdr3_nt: TGTGCCAGCAGCCAAATTCTAGCGGGAGTGTGGGACAATGAGCAGTTCTTC

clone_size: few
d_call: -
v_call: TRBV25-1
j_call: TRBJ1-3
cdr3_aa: CASSEMFGNTIYF
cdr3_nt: TGTGCCAGCAGTGAAATGTTCGGAAACACCATATATTTT

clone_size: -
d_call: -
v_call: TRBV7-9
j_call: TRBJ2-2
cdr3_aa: CASSWRDTLNTGELFF
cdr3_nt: TGTGCCAGCAGCTGGCGGGACACGCTGAACACCGGGGAGCTGTTTTTT

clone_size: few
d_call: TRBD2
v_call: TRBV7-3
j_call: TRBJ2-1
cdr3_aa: CASSLSSGGPNEQFF
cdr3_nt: TGTGCCAGCAGCTTAAGTAGCGGGGGACCCAATGAGCAGTTCTTC

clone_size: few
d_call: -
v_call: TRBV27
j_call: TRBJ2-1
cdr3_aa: CASTESWGAPGEQFF
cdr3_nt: TGTGCCAGCACTGAGTCGTGGGGGGCGCCGGGGGAGCAGTTCTTC

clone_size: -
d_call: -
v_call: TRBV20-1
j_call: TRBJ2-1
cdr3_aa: CSARDRDKGINEQFF
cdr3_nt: TGCAGTGCTAGAGATCGGGACAAGGGGATTAATGAGCAGTTCTTC

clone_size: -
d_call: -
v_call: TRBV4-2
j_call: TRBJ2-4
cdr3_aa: CASSQDPETVSQYF
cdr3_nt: TGTGCCAGCAGCCAAGATCCAGAAACGGTTAGTCAGTACTTC

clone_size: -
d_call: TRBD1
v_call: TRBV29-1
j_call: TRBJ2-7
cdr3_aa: CSVVSQDRVYEQYF
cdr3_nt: TGCAGCGTTGTCTCTCAGGACAGGGTGTACGAGCAGTACTTC

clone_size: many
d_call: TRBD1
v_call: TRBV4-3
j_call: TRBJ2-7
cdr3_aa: CASSQDRDPSYEQYF
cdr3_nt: TGCGCCAGCAGCCAGGACAGGGACCCCTCCTACGAGCAGTACTTC

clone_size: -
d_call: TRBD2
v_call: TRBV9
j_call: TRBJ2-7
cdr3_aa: CASSVVPRLADHHEQYF
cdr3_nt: TGTGCCAGCAGCGTAGTTCCCCGACTAGCCGACCACCACGAGCAGTACTTC

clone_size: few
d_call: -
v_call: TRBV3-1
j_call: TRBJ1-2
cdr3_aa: CASSQDSTAHYGYTF
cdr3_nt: TGTGCCAGCAGCCAAGACTCGACAGCTCACTATGGCTACACCTTC

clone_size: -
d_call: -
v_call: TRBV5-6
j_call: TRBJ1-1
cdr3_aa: CASSAAGDTEAFF
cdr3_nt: TGTGCCAGCAGCGCCGCGGGGGACACTGAAGCTTTCTTT

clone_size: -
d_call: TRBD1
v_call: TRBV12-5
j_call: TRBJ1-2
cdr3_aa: CASGLSQDRDDGYTF
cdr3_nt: TGTGCTAGTGGTTTGTCTCAGGACAGGGACGATGGCTACACCTTC

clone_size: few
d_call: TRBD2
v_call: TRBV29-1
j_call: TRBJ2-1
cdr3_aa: CSVDEFWASGHSSYNEQFF
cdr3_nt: TGCAGCGTTGATGAGTTTTGGGCTAGCGGGCACAGTTCCTACAATGAGCAGTTCTTC

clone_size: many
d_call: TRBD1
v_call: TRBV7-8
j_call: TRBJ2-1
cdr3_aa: CASSLGHMGTALYNEQFF
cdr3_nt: TGTGCCAGCAGCTTAGGACACATGGGGACAGCGTTGTACAATGAGCAGTTCTTC

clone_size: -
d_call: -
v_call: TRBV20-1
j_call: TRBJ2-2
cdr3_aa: CSATDSNTGELFF
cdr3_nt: TGCAGTGCTACAGACAGCAACACCGGGGAGCTGTTTTTT

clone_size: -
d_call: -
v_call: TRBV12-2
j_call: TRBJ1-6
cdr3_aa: CASRLGGVGFNSPLHF
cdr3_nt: TGTGCAAGTCGCTTAGGAGGGGTAGGGTTCAATTCACCCCTCCACTTT

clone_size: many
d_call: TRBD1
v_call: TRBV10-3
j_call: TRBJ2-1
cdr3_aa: CATTGGDYNEQFF
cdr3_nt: TGTGCCACCACAGGGGGTGACTACAATGAGCAGTTCTTC

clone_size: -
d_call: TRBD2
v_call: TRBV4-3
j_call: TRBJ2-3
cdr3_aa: CASSPGLAGGSSTDTQYF
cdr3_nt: TGCGCCAGCAGCCCGGGACTAGCGGGGGGGTCTAGCACAGATACGCAGTATTTT

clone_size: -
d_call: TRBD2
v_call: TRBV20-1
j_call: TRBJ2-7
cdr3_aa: CSATIPTSGDYEQYF
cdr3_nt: TGCAGTGCTACTATCCCGACTAGCGGTGACTACGAGCAGTACTTC

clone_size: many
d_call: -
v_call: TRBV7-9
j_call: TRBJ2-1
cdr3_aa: CASSTTENYNEQFF
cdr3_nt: TGTGCCAGCAGCACGACAGAGAACTACAATGAGCAGTTCTTC

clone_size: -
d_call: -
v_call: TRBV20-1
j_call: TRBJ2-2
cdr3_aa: CSARDPDRLNTGELFF
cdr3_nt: TGCAGTGCTAGAGACCCAGACAGACTGAACACCGGGGAGCTGTTTTTT

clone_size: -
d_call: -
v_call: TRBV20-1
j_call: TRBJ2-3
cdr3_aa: CSASAQTRTDTQYF
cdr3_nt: TGCAGTGCTAGTGCCCAGACCCGCACAGATACGCAGTATTTT

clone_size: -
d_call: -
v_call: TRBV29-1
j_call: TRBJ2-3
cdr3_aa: CSVEGGSDTDTQYF
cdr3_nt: TGCAGCGTTGAAGGCGGGTCGGACACAGATACGCAGTATTTT

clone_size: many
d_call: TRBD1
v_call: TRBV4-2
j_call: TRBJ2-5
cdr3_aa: CASSHSTGDQETQYF
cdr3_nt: TGTGCCAGCAGCCACTCGACAGGGGATCAAGAGACCCAGTACTTC

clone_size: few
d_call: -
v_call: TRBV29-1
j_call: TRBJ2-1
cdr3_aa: CSVQGGYNEQFF
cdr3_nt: TGCAGCGTTCAGGGGGGCTACAATGAGCAGTTCTTC

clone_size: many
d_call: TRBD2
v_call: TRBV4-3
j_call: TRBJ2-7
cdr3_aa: CASSQDTSGTYEQYF
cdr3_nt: TGCGCCAGCAGCCAAGACACTAGCGGGACGTACGAGCAGTACTTC

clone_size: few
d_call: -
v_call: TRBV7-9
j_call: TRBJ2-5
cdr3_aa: CASSGRSAETQYF
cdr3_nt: TGTGCCAGCAGCGGCAGGAGCGCGGAGACCCAGTACTTC

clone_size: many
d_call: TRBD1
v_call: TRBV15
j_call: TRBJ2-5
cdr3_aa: CATRATGEETQYF
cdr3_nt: TGTGCCACCAGAGCCACAGGGGAAGAGACCCAGTACTTC

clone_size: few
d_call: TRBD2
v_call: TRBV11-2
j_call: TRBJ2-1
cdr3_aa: CASSYPPGLAQSEQFF
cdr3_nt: TGTGCCAGCAGTTATCCTCCGGGACTAGCCCAGAGTGAGCAGTTCTTC

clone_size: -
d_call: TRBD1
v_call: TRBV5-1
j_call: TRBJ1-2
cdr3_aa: CASSFGTGINYGYTF
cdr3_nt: TGCGCCAGCAGCTTCGGGACAGGGATTAACTATGGCTACACCTTC

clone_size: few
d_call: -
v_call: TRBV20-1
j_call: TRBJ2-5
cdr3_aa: CSAVKEGEETQYF
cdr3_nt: TGCAGTGCAGTTAAAGAGGGAGAAGAGACCCAGTACTTC

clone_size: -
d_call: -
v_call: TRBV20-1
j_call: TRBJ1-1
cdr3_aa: CSARPQGTEAFF
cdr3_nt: TGCAGTGCTCGACCCCAAGGCACTGAAGCTTTCTTT

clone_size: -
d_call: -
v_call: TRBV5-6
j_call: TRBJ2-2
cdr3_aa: CASSFWPPTGELFF
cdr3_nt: TGTGCCAGCAGCTTCTGGCCCCCCACCGGGGAGCTGTTTTTT

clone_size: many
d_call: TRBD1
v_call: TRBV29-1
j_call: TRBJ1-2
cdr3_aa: CSVEDDGTGISLNYGYTF
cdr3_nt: TGCAGCGTTGAAGATGACGGGACAGGCATTTCCCTAAACTATGGCTACACCTTC

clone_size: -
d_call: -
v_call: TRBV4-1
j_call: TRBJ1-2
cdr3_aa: CASSQDQSDPGWYGYTF
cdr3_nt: TGCGCCAGCAGCCAAGATCAATCCGATCCAGGGTGGTATGGCTACACCTTC

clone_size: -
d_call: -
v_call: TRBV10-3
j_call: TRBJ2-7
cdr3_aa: CAISEHDEQYF
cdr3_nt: TGTGCCATCAGTGAGCACGACGAGCAGTACTTC

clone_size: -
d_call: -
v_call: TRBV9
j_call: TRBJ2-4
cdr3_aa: CASSVGLALAKNIQYF
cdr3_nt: TGTGCCAGCAGCGTAGGCCTAGCGTTAGCCAAAAACATTCAGTACTTC